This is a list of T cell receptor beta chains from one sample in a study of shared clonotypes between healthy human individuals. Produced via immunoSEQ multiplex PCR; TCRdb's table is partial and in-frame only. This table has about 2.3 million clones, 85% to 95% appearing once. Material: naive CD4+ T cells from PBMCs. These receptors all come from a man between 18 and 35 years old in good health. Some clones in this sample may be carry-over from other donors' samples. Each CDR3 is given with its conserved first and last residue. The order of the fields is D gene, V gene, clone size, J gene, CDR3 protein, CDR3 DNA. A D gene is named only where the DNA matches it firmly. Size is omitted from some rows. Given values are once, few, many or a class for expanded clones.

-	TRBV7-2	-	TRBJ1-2	CASSLAVQNYGYTF	TGTGCCAGCAGCTTAGCGGTACAAAACTATGGCTACACCTTC
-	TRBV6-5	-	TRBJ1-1	CASSFRSNTEAFF	TGTGCCAGCAGTTTTCGGTCTAACACTGAAGCTTTCTTT
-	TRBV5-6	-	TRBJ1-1	CASSQPGRTEAFF	TGTGCCAGCAGCCAGCCCGGACGGACTGAAGCTTTCTTT
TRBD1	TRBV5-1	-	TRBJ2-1	CASSSGQGAYEQFF	TGCGCCAGCAGCTCGGGACAGGGGGCATATGAGCAGTTCTTC
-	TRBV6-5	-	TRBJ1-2	CASSYRDNYGYTF	TGTGCCAGCAGTTACCGGGATAACTATGGCTACACCTTC
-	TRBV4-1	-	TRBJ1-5	CASSQDRDTPQHF	TGCGCCAGCAGCCAAGATCGGGACACCCCCCAGCATTTT
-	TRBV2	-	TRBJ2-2	CASIPRTTNTGELFF	TGTGCCAGCATACCTAGGACCACGAACACCGGGGAGCTGTTTTTT
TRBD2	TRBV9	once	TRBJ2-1	CASSVRAGGSYNEQFF	TGTGCCAGCAGCGTAAGGGCGGGAGGGTCCTACAATGAGCAGTTCTTC
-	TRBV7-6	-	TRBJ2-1	CASSLGTVINEQFF	TGTGCCAGCAGCTTAGGGACAGTTATCAATGAGCAGTTCTTC
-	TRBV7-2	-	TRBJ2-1	CASSSKGGSEQFF	TGTGCCAGCAGCTCAAAGGGAGGCAGTGAGCAGTTCTTC
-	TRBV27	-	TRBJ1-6	CASHQGNSPLHF	TGTGCCAGCCACCAGGGAAATTCACCCCTCCACTTT
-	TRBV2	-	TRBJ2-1	CASLAYNEQFF	TGTGCCAGCCTGGCCTACAATGAGCAGTTCTTC
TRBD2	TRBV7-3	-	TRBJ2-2	CASSSPKGGLTGELFF	TGTGCCAGCAGCTCCCCAAAGGGAGGGCTAACCGGGGAGCTGTTTTTT
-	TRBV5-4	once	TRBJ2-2	CASSPRTTGELFF	TGTGCCAGCAGCCCGAGGACCACCGGGGAGCTGTTTTTT
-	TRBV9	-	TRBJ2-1	CASSEPGGYNEQFF	TGTGCCAGCAGCGAGCCCGGAGGCTACAATGAGCAGTTCTTC
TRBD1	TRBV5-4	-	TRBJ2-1	CASSLGRGQGYNEQFF	TGTGCCAGCAGCTTGGGAAGGGGACAGGGATACAATGAGCAGTTCTTC
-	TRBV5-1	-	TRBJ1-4	CASSLGTATNEKLFF	TGCGCCAGCAGCTTGGGGACAGCAACTAATGAAAAACTGTTTTTT
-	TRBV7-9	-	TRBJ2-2	CASSLGSVTNTGELFF	TGTGCCAGCAGCTTAGGCTCGGTTACGAACACCGGGGAGCTGTTTTTT
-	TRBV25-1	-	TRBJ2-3	CASSPLGLFSDTQYF	TGTGCCAGCAGTCCCCTGGGACTTTTTTCGGATACGCAGTATTTT
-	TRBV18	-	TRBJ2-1	CASSPRSEGQFF	TGTGCCAGCTCACCTAGAAGTGAGGGGCAGTTCTTC
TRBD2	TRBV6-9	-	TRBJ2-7	CASSRTSGRRYEQYF	TGTGCCAGCAGTCGGACTAGCGGGAGGCGCTACGAGCAGTACTTC
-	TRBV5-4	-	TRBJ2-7	CASSLGASMVSANF	TGTGCCAGCAGCTTGGGAGCTTCGATGGTATCGGCGAACTTC
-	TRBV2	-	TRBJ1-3	CASSEWAGARGNTIYF	TGTGCCAGCAGTGAATGGGCGGGGGCGAGAGGAAACACCATATATTTT
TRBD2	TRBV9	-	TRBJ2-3	CASSVRLATRDTQYF	TGTGCCAGCAGCGTTAGACTAGCGACGCGCGATACGCAGTATTTT